This is a list of T cell receptor beta chains from one sample in a study of blood T cell repertoires in COVID-19. Produced via immunoSEQ multiplex PCR; TCRdb's table is partial and in-frame only. The repertoire consists of 150,000 or so clones, with around 86% occurring once and the leading ten covering almost 1%. Sequenced input: peripheral blood. These receptors came from a man younger than 30 with acute or convalescent COVID-19. Each CDR3 is given with its conserved first and last residue. Fields, in order: clone size, D gene, V gene, J gene, CDR3 DNA, CDR3 protein. D genes are given only for firm matches. A row's size may be missing; if present it is once, few, many or a size class.

.	.	TRBV5-3	TRBJ1-5	TGTGCCAGAAGCTTGAAGACAGAGGCGAGGCCCCAGCATTTT	CARSLKTEARPQHF
.	.	TRBV3-1/TRBV3-2	TRBJ1-4	TGTGCCAGCAGCCAAGATGAAGGGGGGGGAGAAAAACTGTTTTTT	CASSQDEGGGEKLFF
few	TRBD2	TRBV7-3	TRBJ2-3	TGTGCCAGCAGTCTCAGCGGGGGAACGGATACGCAGTATTTT	CASSLSGGTDTQYF
.	.	TRBV5-8	TRBJ1-1	TGTGCCAGCAGCTTGGTCGGTATCCGGGGGATTGAAGCTTTCTTT	CASSLVGIRGIEAFF
.	.	TRBV6-4	TRBJ1-5	TGTGCCAGCAGTGACACGGGAGGTAAACTTTGGCCCCAGCATTTT	CASSDTGGKLWPQHF
.	TRBD2	TRBV7-2	TRBJ2-7	TGTGCCAGCAACCTTGGAGCGGGGGGACCTTACGAGCAGTACTTC	CASNLGAGGPYEQYF
many	.	TRBV5-1	TRBJ2-2	TGCGCCAGCAGCTCTGGGACTCCTAACACCGGGGAGCTGTTTTTT	CASSSGTPNTGELFF
.	TRBD1	TRBV28	TRBJ1-6	TGTGCCAGCAGGCCGACAGGGCATAATTCACCCCTCCACTTT	CASRPTGHNSPLHF
.	.	TRBV18	TRBJ1-1	TGTGCCAGCTCCCCTGAGGTGGTGAACACTGAAGCTTTCTTT	CASSPEVVNTEAFF
.	TRBD2	TRBV2	TRBJ2-5	TGTGCCAGCAGTGAAGCTCGGCGGGGGGCTCAAGAGACCCAGTACTTC	CASSEARRGAQETQYF
.	TRBD1	TRBV2	TRBJ1-5	TGTGCCAGCAGTCCGGGACAGGGGGCGCGTTTGATCGATCAGCCCCAGCATTTT	CASSPGQGARLIDQPQHF
.	TRBD1	TRBV10-2	TRBJ1-4	TGCGCCACCAACCGGGGGACAGGCGGTGAAAAACTGTTTTTT	CATNRGTGGEKLFF
.	TRBD1	TRBV6-5	TRBJ1-2	TGTGCCAGCATGGAGTACAGGGGATATGGCTACACCTTC	CASMEYRGYGYTF
.	TRBD2	TRBV28	TRBJ2-3	TGTGCCAGCAGTGGGGGGAATCTAGCGGGGTTCGGAAACCATCCAGATACGCAGTATTTT	CASSGGNLAGFGNHPDTQYF
.	TRBD1	TRBV2	TRBJ2-4	TGTGCCAGCAAGGGGACAGGACTTCTACTAGCCAAAAACATTCAGTACTTC	CASKGTGLLLAKNIQYF
.	TRBD1	TRBV7-7	TRBJ2-5	TGTGCCAGCAGCTTAATAACAGGGGGCCGGGGAGAGACCCAGTACTTC	CASSLITGGRGETQYF
.	.	TRBV11-1	TRBJ2-7	TGTGCCAGCAGCTTAGATACACGCGAGCAGTACTTC	CASSLDTREQYF
.	TRBD2	TRBV11-2	TRBJ2-3	TGTGCCAGCAGCAACGGGGGGGCGAGGGCAGATACGCAGTATTTT	CASSNGGARADTQYF
.	.	TRBV6-2/TRBV6-3	TRBJ1-5	TGTGCCAGCAGTTACCCTGGGGCAGCCTATAGCAATCAGCCCCAGCATTTT	CASSYPGAAYSNQPQHF
.	TRBD1	TRBV13	TRBJ2-2	TGTGCCAGCAGCGACAGGGGGCTGGGCACCGGGGAGCTGTTTTTT	CASSDRGLGTGELFF
.	.	TRBV10-2	TRBJ1-1	TGCGCCAGCGGGGGCGTTGGGACTGAAGCTTTCTTT	CASGGVGTEAFF
.	TRBD1	TRBV6-5	TRBJ1-5	TGTGCCAGCAGAGCCGGGACAGGGTACAATCAGCCCCAGCATTTT	CASRAGTGYNQPQHF
.	TRBD1	TRBV6-4	TRBJ1-2	TGTGCCAGCAGCCCAACAGGGGACTATGGCTACACCTTC	CASSPTGDYGYTF
.	.	TRBV7-9	TRBJ2-5	TGTGCCAGCAGCTTTAGCACACAAGAGACCCAGTACTTC	CASSFSTQETQYF
.	.	TRBV20-1	TRBJ1-1	TGCAGTGCTAGTGTGTGGCAGTACGACACTGAAGCTTTCTTT	CSASVWQYDTEAFF
.	.	TRBV5-1	TRBJ1-4	TGCGCCAGCAGCTTGCGGGGAGGCGCGGGGGAACTGTTTTTT	CASSLRGGAGELFF
.	.	TRBV10-3	TRBJ2-2	TGTGCCATCAGTCCCACGGGAACCGGGGAGCTGTTTTTT	CAISPTGTGELFF
.	.	TRBV14	TRBJ2-5	TGTGCCAGCAGCCGAGCGACAGGCTACCAAGAGACCCAGTACTTC	CASSRATGYQETQYF
.	.	TRBV30	TRBJ1-2	TGTGCCTGGAGTGTATCGGACTTTTGGGGCTACACCTTC	CAWSVSDFWGYTF
.	TRBD1	TRBV2	TRBJ1-3	TGTGCCAGCAGTCCACGGACAGGCCGAAACACCATATATTTT	CASSPRTGRNTIYF
.	.	TRBV30	TRBJ1-6	TGTGCCTGGAGCCCGGTCGGGGTTCTCCTCCACTTT	CAWSPVGVLLHF
.	TRBD1	TRBV30	TRBJ1-1	TGTGCCTGGAGTGAGACAGGGTGGACTGAAGCTTTCTTT	CAWSETGWTEAFF
.	.	TRBV11-2	TRBJ2-1	TGTGCCAGCAGCTTTACGAGTATCGCAAACTCCTACAATGAGCAGTTCTTC	CASSFTSIANSYNEQFF
.	TRBD1	TRBV30	TRBJ1-1	TGTGCCTTCTCCGCGACAGGGGACACTGAAGCTTTCTTT	CAFSATGDTEAFF
.	TRBD1	TRBV6-5	TRBJ2-2	TGTGCCAGCAGCTCCGGGACAGGCAACACCGGGGAGCTGTTTTTT	CASSSGTGNTGELFF
.	.	TRBV6-5	TRBJ2-2	TGTGCCAGCAGTTACCGAGGGCCCATGGACACCGGGGAGCTGTTTTTT	CASSYRGPMDTGELFF
.	.	TRBV5-5	TRBJ1-4	TGTGCCAGTAGCCAGGGCGGGGGGCAAGGCGAAAAACTGTTTTTT	CASSQGGGQGEKLFF
.	TRBD2	TRBV11-3	TRBJ2-3	TGTGCCAGCAGCTCCCGGACTAGCGGGGGGCTAGATACGCAGTATTTT	CASSSRTSGGLDTQYF
.	.	TRBV7-8	TRBJ1-1	TGTGCCAGCAGCTCAACCAGGGTATGGACTGAAGCTTTCTTT	CASSSTRVWTEAFF
.	TRBD1	TRBV28	TRBJ2-3	TGTGCCAGCAGTTTAAAGGCATGGGACAGGGTTTATTTT	CASSLKAWDRVYF
.	.	TRBV15	TRBJ2-6	TGTGCCACCAGCAGTCTGAGCTCTGGGGCCAACGTCCTGACTTTC	CATSSLSSGANVLTF
.	.	TRBV28	TRBJ1-5	TGTGCCAGCAGTTTATCCCCCCGGGACATCAACCCTATCCAGCATTTT	CASSLSPRDINPIQHF
.	.	TRBV7-9	TRBJ1-1	TGTGCCAGCAGCCCCCGAGGCAGGGGAAACGCTGAAGCTTTCTTT	CASSPRGRGNAEAFF
.	TRBD1	TRBV7-3	TRBJ2-3	TGTGCCAGCAGCTTAAGGGGACAGGGAACAGATACGCAGTATTTT	CASSLRGQGTDTQYF
.	.	TRBV5-6	TRBJ1-5	TGTGCCAGCAGCAGGGGGGGGAAGGGCCAGCCCCAGCATTTT	CASSRGGKGQPQHF
once	.	TRBV20-1	TRBJ1-5	TGCAGTGCGAGTGGAGGGCCCACGAATCCCCAGCATTTT	CSASGGPTNPQHF
.	.	TRBV7-9	TRBJ2-5	TGTGCCAGCAGCTTAAACCAACTTGGAGAGACCCAGTACTTC	CASSLNQLGETQYF
.	.	TRBV18	TRBJ2-3	TGTGCCAGCTCACCACTAACGTCCAAAACTAGCACAGATACGCAGTATTTT	CASSPLTSKTSTDTQYF